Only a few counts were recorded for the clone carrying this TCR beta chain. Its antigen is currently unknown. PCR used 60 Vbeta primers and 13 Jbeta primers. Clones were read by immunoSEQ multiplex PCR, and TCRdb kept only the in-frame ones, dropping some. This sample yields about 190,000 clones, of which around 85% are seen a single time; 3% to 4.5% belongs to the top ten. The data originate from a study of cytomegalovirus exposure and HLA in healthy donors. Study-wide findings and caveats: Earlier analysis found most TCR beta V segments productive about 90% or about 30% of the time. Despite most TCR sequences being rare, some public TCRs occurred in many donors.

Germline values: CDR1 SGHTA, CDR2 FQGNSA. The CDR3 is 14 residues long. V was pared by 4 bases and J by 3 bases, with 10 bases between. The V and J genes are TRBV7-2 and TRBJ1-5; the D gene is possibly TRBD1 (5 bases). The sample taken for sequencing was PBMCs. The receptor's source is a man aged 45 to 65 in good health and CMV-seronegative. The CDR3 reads CASSWDFSNQPQHF. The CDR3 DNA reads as TGTGCCAGCAGCTGGGACTTCTCCAATCAGCCCCAGCATTTT.